The 16 T cell receptor beta chains below all came from one sample that was sequenced in a study of CD8+ T cells in alopecia areata. Reverse transcribed after extraction, RNA yielded cDNA as the sequencing template. Clones were sequenced by immunoSEQ multiplex PCR, and TCRdb holds only the in-frame ones, with some missing. The sample records 14,000 or so clones, 58% being singletons. The CD4+ cells of 4 or 5 biomarker-study patients went through sorting. This sorting yielded CD25+CD127- cells. Sequencing was done on a sample of CD4+ Tregs sorted from blood. The receptors were gathered from a human donor with alopecia areata.

V and J are TRBV7-9 and TRBJ1-1; D ambiguous. CDR3 length: 14 amino acids. Germline V gives CDR1 SEHNR, CDR2 FQNEAQ (reference sequence). V was shortened by 3 bases and J by 6 bases, with 14 bases between the two germline ends. The CDR3 DNA is TGTGCCAGCAGCTTCACTAACAGTCCCGCTGAAGCTTTCTTT. This translates into CASSFTNSPAEAFF. Drawing the rest from reference TRBV7-9 and TRBJ1-1, the complete variable domain is DTGVSQNPRHKITKRGQNVTFRCDPISEHNRLYWYRQTLGQGPEFLTYFQNEAQLEKSRLLSDRFSAERPKGSFSTLEIQRTEQGDSAMYLCASSFTNSPAEAFFGQGTRLTVV.

The chain couples TRBV10-3 to TRBJ2-2; TRBD1 matches at 7 bases. Germline V CDR1 and CDR2: ENHRY, SYGVKD. CDR3 length equals 12 residues. The CDR3 here is CAGGFNTGELFF. The CDR3 DNA sequence: TGTGCAGGGGGCTTCAACACCGGGGAGCTGTTTTTT.

This clone was detected only a few times. This chain joins TRBV6-5 and TRBJ2-2; D is unresolved. The CDR3 totals 13 residues. V lost 2 bases to trimming and J lost 6 bases, with 7 bases between them. Germline V CDR1 and CDR2: MNHEY, SVGAGI. This chain's CDR3 is CASSYPTAGELFF. Here the CDR3 DNA reads TGTGCCAGCAGTTACCCCACCGCCGGGGAGCTGTTTTTT.

The chain uses TRBV29-1 and TRBJ1-4; possibly TRBD1 for D (6 bases). Germline-derived CDR1 and CDR2 are SQVTM and ANQGSEA. The germline V and J ends were trimmed by 6 bases and 9 bases, with 20 bases remaining between them. The CDR3 consists of 14 residues. In nucleotides, the CDR3 is TGCAGCGTGGAGGACAGCGGACTTGTGAAAAAACTGTTTTTT. Protein product: CSVEDSGLVKKLFF.

The J gene is TRBJ2-1, the V gene TRBV7-8, with D uncertain. CDR1 SGHVS and CDR2 FQNEAQ come from the germline V gene. The CDR3 is 15 residues long. Trimming took off 6 bases at V and 7 bases at J, with 19 bases between the two ends. The CDR3 loop is CASSTPWDAKNEQFF. In DNA, the CDR3 is TGTGCCAGCAGTACACCTTGGGATGCCAAGAATGAGCAGTTCTTC.

The rearrangement uses TRBV29-1 and TRBJ1-2; 8 bases match TRBD1. Trimming removed 6 bases from V and 3 bases from J; junction bases left unmatched: 6. CDR3 length: 13 amino acids. The germline V gene encodes CDR1 SQVTM and CDR2 ANQGSEA. Written as DNA, the CDR3 is TGCAGCGTCAGGACAGGGTATGACTATGGCTACACCTTC. Amino acid sequence: CSVRTGYDYGYTF.

The CDR3, as DNA: TGCGCCAGCAGCTTGTTTTCGACGGGCAGGGCTAATGAAAAACTGTTTTTT. The encoded protein is CASSLFSTGRANEKLFF. The chain has TRBV5-1 and TRBJ1-4, with D perhaps TRBD1 (5 bases). The CDR3 extends over 17 amino acids. The germline V and J ends were trimmed by 1 base and 3 bases, with 16 bases remaining between them. Per the germline V gene, CDR1 is SGHRS and CDR2 is YFSETQ.

This rearrangement joins TRBV9 to TRBJ2-1; 12 nucleotides align to TRBD2. The length of the CDR3 is 16 residues. Germline trimming cut 1 base from V and 8 bases from J; bases unmatched to any gene: 7. Germline V gene sequence: CDR1 SGDLS, CDR2 YYNGEE. The CDR3, as DNA: TGTGCCAGCAGCGTACCTGGACTAGCGGGAAGGGATGAGCAGTTCTTC. It is translated as CASSVPGLAGRDEQFF.

The rearrangement uses TRBV2 and TRBJ1-4, with TRBD1 identical over 9 bases. CDR1 and CDR2 (germline): SNHLY, FYNNEI. The CDR3 is made up of 15 amino acids. Germline trimming cut 2 bases from V and 4 bases from J; bases unmatched to any gene: 2. The CDR3 sequence is CASSETGQGNEKLFF. Here the CDR3 DNA reads TGTGCCAGCAGTGAAACGGGACAGGGTAATGAAAAACTGTTTTTT. The variable domain in full, completed from reference TRBV2 and TRBJ1-4, reads EPEVTQTPSHQVTQMGQEVILRCVPISNHLYFYWYRQILGQKVEFLVSFYNNEISEKSEIFDDQFSVERPDGSNFTLKIRSTKLEDSAMYFCASSETGQGNEKLFFGSGTQLSVL.

The CDR3 here is CASSPQLEQYF. CDR3 nucleotides: TGTGCCAGCTCACCACAGCTCGAGCAGTACTTC. This sequence joins TRBV18 and TRBJ2-7; D ambiguous. The V gene's germline CDR1 is KGHSH and CDR2 LQKENI. V was shortened by 1 base and J by 6 bases, with 4 bases between the two germline ends. This CDR3 contains 11 residues.

V is TRBV5-1 and J is TRBJ2-1; no clear D gene. V was trimmed by 4 bases and J by 4 bases, leaving 9 bases between them. Germline V gene lookup returns CDR1 SGHRS and CDR2 YFSETQ. This CDR3 comprises 13 residues. In DNA form, the CDR3 reads TGCGCCAGCAGCCCGCACCAGTACAATGAGCAGTTCTTC. Protein sequence: CASSPHQYNEQFF.

This chain links TRBV6-5 with TRBJ1-2; D is uncertain. Trimming removed 7 bases from V and 0 bases from J, with 9 bases in between. This CDR3 contains 13 residues. Germline V gene sequence: CDR1 MNHEY, CDR2 SVGAGI. The CDR3 protein is CASTRATNYGYTF. CDR3 bases: TGTGCCAGCACCCGGGCTACTAACTATGGCTACACCTTC.

This rearrangement joins TRBV7-8 to TRBJ1-3, with D possibly TRBD1 on 6 matching bases. The CDR3 has 16 amino acids. In germline, CDR1 is SGHVS, CDR2 FQNEAQ. V gave up 4 bases and J gave up 0 bases, with 13 bases separating them. In DNA form, the CDR3 reads TGTGCCAGCAGCTACCCCAACAGGGCCTCTGGAAACACCATATATTTT. Residues: CASSYPNRASGNTIYF.

Relative to its sample, this clone is medium-sized. V gene TRBV6-5 combines with J gene TRBJ2-7; a weak D match, TRBD2 (5 bases). With 0 bases removed from V and 0 bases from J, the gap between germline ends came to 12 bases. The CDR3 is 16 residues long. Germline lookup yields CDR1 MNHEY and CDR2 SVGAGI. The CDR3 loop reads CASSYSILEGSYEQYF. The CDR3 DNA reads TGTGCCAGCAGTTACTCGATACTAGAGGGCTCCTACGAGCAGTACTTC.

This clone appeared once. In DNA, the CDR3 is TGTGCCAGCAGCCTACAGGGGGCTTCCTACAATGAGCAGTTCTTC. This encodes CASSLQGASYNEQFF. This chain links TRBV7-2 with TRBJ2-1; TRBD1 matches 9 bases. The CDR3 consists of 15 residues. Germline trimming cut 5 bases from V and 1 base from J; bases unmatched to any gene: 3. CDR1 SGHTA and CDR2 FQGNSA come from the germline V gene.

The chain recombines TRBV27 with TRBJ2-6; D remains ambiguous. Trimming pared 2 bases from V and 0 bases from J, leaving 8 bases between. This CDR3 region has 16 residues. The germline V gene has CDR1 MNHEY and CDR2 SMNVEV (reference sequence). CDR3 coding DNA: TGTGCCAGCAGTTTAAATGGGGTCTCTGGGGCCAACGTCCTGACTTTC. It translates to CASSLNGVSGANVLTF.